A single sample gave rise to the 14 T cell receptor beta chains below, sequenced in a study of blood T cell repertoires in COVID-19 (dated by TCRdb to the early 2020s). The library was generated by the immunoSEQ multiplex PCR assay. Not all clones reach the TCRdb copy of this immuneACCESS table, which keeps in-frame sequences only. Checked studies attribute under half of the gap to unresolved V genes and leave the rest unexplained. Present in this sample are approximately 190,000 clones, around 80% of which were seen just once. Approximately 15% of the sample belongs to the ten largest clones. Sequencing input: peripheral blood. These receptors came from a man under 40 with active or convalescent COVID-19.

CDR3 in amino acids: CATSRDRTAYEQYV. CDR3 DNA sequence: TGTGCCACCAGCAGAGACCGGACAGCCTACGAGCAGTACGTC. The chain combines TRBV15 with TRBJ2-7; TRBD1 is a possible D gene (6 bases). Germline-derived CDR1 and CDR2 are LNHNV and YYDKDF (reference sequence). The V end lost 0 bases, the J end lost 2 bases, and 8 bases lay between the germline ends. The CDR3 length is 14 residues.

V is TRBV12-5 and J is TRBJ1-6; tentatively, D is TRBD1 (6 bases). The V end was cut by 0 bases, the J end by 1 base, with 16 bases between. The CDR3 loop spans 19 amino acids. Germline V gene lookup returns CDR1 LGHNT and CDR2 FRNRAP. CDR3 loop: CASGLVENRARSYNSPLHF. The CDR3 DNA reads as TGTGCTAGTGGTTTGGTAGAGAACAGGGCGCGATCCTATAATTCACCCCTCCACTTT.

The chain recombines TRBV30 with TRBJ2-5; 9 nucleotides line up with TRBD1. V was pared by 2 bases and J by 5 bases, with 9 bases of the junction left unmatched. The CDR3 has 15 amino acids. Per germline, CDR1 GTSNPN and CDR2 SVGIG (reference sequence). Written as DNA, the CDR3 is TGTGCCTGGAGTACGGGACAGGGTACTGGGGAGACCCAGTACTTC. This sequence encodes CAWSTGQGTGETQYF.

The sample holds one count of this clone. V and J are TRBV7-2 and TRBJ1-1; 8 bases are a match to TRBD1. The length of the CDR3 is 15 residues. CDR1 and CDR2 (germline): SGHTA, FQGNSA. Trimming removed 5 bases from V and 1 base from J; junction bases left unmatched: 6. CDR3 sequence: CASSRQGQENTEAFF. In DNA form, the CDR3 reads TGTGCCAGCAGCAGACAGGGACAGGAGAACACTGAAGCTTTCTTT.

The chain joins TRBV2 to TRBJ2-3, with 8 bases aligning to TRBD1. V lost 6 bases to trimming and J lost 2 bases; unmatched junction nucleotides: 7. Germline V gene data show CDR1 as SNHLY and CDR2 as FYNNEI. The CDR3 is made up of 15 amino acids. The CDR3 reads CASSVQGGTTDTQYF. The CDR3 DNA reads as TGTGCCAGCAGCGTACAGGGGGGAACCACAGATACGCAGTATTTT.

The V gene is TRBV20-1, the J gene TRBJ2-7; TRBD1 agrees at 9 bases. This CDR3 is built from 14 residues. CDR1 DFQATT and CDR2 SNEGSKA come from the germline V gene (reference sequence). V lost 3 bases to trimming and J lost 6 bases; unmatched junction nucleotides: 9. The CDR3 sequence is CSASRGTGRREQYF. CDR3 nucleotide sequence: TGCAGTGCTAGTCGTGGGACAGGGCGGCGCGAGCAGTACTTC.

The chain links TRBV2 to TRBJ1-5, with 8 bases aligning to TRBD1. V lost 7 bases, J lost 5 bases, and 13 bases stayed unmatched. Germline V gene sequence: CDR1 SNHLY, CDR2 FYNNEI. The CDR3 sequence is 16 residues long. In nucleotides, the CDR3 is TGTGCCAGCACCCGAGGGGCAGGGGGCGCGGATCAGCCCCAGCATTTT. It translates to CASTRGAGGADQPQHF.

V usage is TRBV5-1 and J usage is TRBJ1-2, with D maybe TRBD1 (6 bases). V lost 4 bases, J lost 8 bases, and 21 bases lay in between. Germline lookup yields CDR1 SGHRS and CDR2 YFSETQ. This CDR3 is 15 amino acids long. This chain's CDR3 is CASSPLGGTSLGYTF. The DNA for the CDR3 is TGCGCCAGCAGCCCTCTGGGGGGGACATCTTTGGGCTACACCTTC.

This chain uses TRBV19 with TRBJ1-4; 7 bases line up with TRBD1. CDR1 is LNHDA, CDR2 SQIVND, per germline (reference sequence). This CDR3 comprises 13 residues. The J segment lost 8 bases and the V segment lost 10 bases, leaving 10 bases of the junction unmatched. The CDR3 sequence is CATRITGVEKLFF. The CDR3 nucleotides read TGTGCCACGCGGATAACAGGGGTCGAAAAACTGTTTTTT.

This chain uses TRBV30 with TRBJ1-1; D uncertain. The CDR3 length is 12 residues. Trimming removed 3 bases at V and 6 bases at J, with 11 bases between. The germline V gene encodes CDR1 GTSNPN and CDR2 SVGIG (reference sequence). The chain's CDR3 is CAWSLLSSEAFF. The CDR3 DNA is TGTGCCTGGAGCCTTCTTAGCTCTGAAGCTTTCTTT.

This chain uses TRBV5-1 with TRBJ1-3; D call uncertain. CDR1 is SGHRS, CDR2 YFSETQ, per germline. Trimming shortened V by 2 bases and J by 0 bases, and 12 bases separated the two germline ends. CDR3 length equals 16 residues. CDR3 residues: CASSFADLSSGNTIYF. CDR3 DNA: TGCGCCAGCAGCTTCGCGGATCTCAGCTCTGGAAACACCATATATTTT.

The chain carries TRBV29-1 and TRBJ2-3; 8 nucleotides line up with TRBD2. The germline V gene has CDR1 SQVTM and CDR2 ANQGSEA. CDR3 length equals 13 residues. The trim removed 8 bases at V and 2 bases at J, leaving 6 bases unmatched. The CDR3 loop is CSLSGENTDTQYF. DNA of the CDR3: TGCAGCCTTAGCGGGGAGAACACAGATACGCAGTATTTT.

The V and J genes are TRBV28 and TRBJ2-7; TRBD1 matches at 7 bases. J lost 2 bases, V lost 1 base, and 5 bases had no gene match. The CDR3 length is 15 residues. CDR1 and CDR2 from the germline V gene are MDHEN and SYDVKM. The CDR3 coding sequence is TGTGCCAGCAGTTTATCCTGGCAGGGGGCCTACGAGCAGTACGTC. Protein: CASSLSWQGAYEQYV.

The CDR3 nucleotides read TGTGCCAGCAGTTGGGACCCGGGACAAAGCTCCTATAATTCACCCCTCCACTTT. It is translated as CASSWDPGQSSYNSPLHF. The chain links TRBV28 to TRBJ1-6; D may be TRBD1 (6 bases). Per germline, CDR1 MDHEN and CDR2 SYDVKM. This CDR3 is built from 18 residues. The V end lost 4 bases, the J end lost 0 bases, and 16 bases lay between the germline ends.